Included here is one TCR beta chain sequence, with context. Each TCR beta library was made by quantitative 5'-RACE that incorporated molecular barcodes. TCRdb called the 5' RACE reads again in MiXCR, with one record for every CDR3 protein. The sample yields approximately 190,000 distinct CDR3 sequences, under 15% seen once. The data belong to a study of CD8 T cells in ankylosing spondylitis. This CDR3 spans 17 amino acids. V lost 4 bases and J 0 bases, leaving 18 bases between the germline ends. Per germline, CDR1 LGHNA and CDR2 YNFKEQ. The chain is built from TRBV4-2 and TRBJ1-1; D is perhaps TRBD1 (5 bases). The sequencing input was blood, either unsorted or a sorted T cell fraction (not recorded which). This TCR derives from a female donor with ankylosing spondylitis or in good health (not recorded which). CDR3 amino acids: CASSPDPTGLLNTEAFF. The CDR3 DNA reads TGTGCCAGCAGCCCGGACCCAACGGGACTCTTGAACACTGAAGCTTTCTTT.